Listed here is a single TCR beta chain. What it recognizes is unknown. Germline CDR1 and CDR2: LNHNV and YYDKDF (reference sequence). CDR3 length: 15 amino acids. This sample is part of a study of T cells expressing NK-cell markers. One entry per CDR3 protein, without DNA, is what TCRdb gives after re-calling the 5' RACE reads. The sample table sets out about 160,000 distinct CDR3 sequences. Whole-study findings and limits: A few donors' CD3+CD56-NKG2C+ cells were dominated by the same clonotypes.

Sequencing used blood T cells: a sorted CD56 or NKG2C T cell subset, CD4+ or CD8+ T cells, or bulk PBMC T cells (not recorded which). This rearrangement joins TRBV15 to TRBJ2-2; TCRdb reports TRBD1, a call that lacks DNA to check it against. This receptor was taken from a man aged 18-70 years in good health. This chain's CDR3 is CATSRDRGVAGELFF.